The present T cell receptor beta chain was sequenced within a study of CD8 T cells in ankylosing spondylitis. This clonotype was picked up many times. Its antigen remains unknown. Whole-study results and caveats: Reports say disease-linked clones showed up significantly more in matched ankylosing spondylitis synovial fluid.

Quantitative 5'-RACE with molecular barcodes was used to make the TCR beta libraries. From the 5' RACE reads, TCRdb called clonotypes with MiXCR, one entry per CDR3 protein. The sample has about 240,000 distinct CDR3 sequences, approximately 10% seen once; the top ten hold less than 3%. Sequencing was performed on blood, either unsorted or a sorted T cell fraction (not recorded which). This TCR came from a male donor with ankylosing spondylitis or in good health (not recorded which).

The CDR3 bases are TGTGCCAGCAGCCGAGGGAGCCATCTCTATGGCTACACCTTC. Translating it yields CASSRGSHLYGYTF. The genes are TRBV12-3 or TRBV12-4 and TRBJ1-2; the D is unclear. The CDR3 sequence is 14 residues long. The V end lost 6 bases, the J end lost 4 bases, and 15 bases lay between the germline ends.